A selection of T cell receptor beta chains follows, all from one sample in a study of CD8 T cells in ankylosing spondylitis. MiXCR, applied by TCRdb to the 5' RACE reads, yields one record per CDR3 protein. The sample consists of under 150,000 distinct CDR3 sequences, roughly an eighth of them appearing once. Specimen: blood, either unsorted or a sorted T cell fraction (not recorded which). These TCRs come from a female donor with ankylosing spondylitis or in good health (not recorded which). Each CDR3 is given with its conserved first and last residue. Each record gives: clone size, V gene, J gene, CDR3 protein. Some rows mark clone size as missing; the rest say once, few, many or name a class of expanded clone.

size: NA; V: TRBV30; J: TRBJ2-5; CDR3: CAWSRAGPFQETQYF
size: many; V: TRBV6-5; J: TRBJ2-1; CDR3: CASSYTRGGSYNEQFF
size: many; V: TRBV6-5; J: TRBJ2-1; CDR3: CARAYNEQFF
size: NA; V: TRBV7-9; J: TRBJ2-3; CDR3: CASSLPSRDTQYF
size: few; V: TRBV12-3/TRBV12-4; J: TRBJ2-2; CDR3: CASSFKLAGYNTGELFF
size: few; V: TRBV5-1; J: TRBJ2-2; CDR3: CASRYPETNTGELFF
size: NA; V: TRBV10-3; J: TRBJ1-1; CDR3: CAISPGGFMNTEAFF
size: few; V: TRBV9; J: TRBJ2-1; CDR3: CASSVGVGGANEQFF
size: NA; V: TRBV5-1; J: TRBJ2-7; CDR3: CASSKGTGEQYF
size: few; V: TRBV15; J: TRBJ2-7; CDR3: CATSRGRLGPYEQYF
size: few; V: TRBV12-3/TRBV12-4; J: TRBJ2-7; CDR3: CASSNTRTASYEQYF
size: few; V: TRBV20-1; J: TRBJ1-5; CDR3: CSATTGQGAPNFQPQHF
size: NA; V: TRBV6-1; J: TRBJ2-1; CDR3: CASTRLAGGRGNEQFF
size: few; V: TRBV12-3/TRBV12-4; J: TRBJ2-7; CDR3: CASSLGGQGVEQYF
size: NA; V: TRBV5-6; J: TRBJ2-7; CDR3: CASSPGASGMYQDEQYF
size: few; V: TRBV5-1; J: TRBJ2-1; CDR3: CASSRDLAGRSYNEQFF
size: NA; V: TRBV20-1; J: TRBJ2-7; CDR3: CSARDPASSYEQYF
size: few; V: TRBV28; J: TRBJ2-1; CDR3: CASIISPSYNEQFF
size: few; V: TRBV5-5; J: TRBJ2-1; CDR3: CASSESGNSYNEQFF
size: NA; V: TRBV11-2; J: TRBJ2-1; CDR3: CASQAGVAGGETYNERFF
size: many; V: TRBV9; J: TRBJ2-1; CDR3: CASSVEATSSYNEQFF
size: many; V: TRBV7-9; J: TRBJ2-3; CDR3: CASSPGLVNRDTQYF
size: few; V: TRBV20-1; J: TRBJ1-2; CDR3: CSARIQGALDYGYTF
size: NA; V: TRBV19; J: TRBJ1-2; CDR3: CASSGATANYGYTF
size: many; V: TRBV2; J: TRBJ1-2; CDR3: CASSGHLANYGYTF
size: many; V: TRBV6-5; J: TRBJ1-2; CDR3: CARILTGRCYTF
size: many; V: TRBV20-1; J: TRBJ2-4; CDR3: CSAGGPAKNIQYF
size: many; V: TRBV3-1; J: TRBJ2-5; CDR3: CASSADRGETQYF
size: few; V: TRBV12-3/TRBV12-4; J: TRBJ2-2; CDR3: CGLLLWNTGELFF
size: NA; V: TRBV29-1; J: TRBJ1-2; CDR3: CSAQGGGYGYTF
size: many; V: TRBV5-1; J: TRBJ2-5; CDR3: CASSLGRTTYQETQYF
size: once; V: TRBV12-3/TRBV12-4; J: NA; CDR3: CASNRAGVTDTQHF
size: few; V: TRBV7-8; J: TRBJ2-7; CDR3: CASRSTGGDEQYF
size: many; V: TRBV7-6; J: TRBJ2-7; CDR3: CASSLARAGYEQYF
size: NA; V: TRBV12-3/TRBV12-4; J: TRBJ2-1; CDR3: CASSSGSGGHEQFF
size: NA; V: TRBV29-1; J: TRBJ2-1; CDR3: CSVVLAGGGSYNEQFF
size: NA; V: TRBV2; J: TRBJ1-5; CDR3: CASSPRVGNQPQHF
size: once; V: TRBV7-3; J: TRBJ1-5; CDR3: CASSADRGTGQPQHF
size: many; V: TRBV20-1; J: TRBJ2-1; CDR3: CSASKQGLPNEQFF
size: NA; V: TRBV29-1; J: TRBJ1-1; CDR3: CSASEGQRNTEAFF
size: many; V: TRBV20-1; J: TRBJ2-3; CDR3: CSASVGGGGADTQYF
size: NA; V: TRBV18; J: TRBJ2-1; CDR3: CASSPSGAGNYNEQFF
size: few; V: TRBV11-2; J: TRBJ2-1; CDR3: CASSSTSGGDNEQFF
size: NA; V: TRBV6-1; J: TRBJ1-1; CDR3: CASSEWGAMNTEAFF
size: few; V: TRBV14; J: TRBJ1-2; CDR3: CASSQGEGYTF
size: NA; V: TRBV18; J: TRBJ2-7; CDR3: CASSRLTQGRLPTYEQYF
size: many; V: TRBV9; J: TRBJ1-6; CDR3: CASSVTPGVSSPLHF
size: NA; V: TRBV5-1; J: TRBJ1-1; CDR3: CASSRGTANTEAFF